Listed below are T cell receptor beta chains from one sample, sequenced in a study of identical twins. TCRdb used MiXCR to reprocess the 5' RACE reads, holding one entry per CDR3 protein. This sample carries 500,000 to 700,000 distinct CDR3 sequences, just over 7% of them seen once, and the ten largest clones take roughly 1.6%. These same records also appear under a second study, on yellow fever vaccine responses in identical twins.

The source material was PBMCs. The receptors shown here come from a woman between 18 and 29 years old in good health. Each CDR3 is given with its conserved first and last residue. The order of the fields is V gene, CDR3 length, D gene, J gene, clone size, CDR3 DNA, CDR3 protein. The D gene is left open where the match is weak. Clone size is given for some rows only: seen once, a few or many times, or a class if the clone is expanded.

TRBV6-1	18	TRBD2	TRBJ2-2	few	TGTGCCAGCAGTAGGCCGCTCGGGACTACCACGGGCACCGGGGAGCTGTTTTTT	CASSRPLGTTTGTGELFF
TRBV2	15	TRBD2	TRBJ2-1	few	TGTGCCAGCAGTGAAGAGCGGGGGGGTTACAATGAGCAGTTCTTC	CASSEERGGYNEQFF
TRBV12-3/TRBV12-4	17	TRBD1	TRBJ1-2	-	TGTGCCAGCAGTCTAGACCGGACAGGGGAGAGGGACTATGGCTACACCTTC	CASSLDRTGERDYGYTF
TRBV29-1	15	-	TRBJ2-5	many	TGCAGCGTCCCCACCCCGGGACCGAGACAAGAGACCCAGTACTTC	CSVPTPGPRQETQYF
TRBV3-1	16	TRBD2	TRBJ2-1	many	TGTGCCAGCAGCCAAGAGACCGGGACTAGTTACAATGAGCAGTTCTTC	CASSQETGTSYNEQFF
TRBV3-1	17	TRBD2	TRBJ2-7	many	TGTGCCAGCAGCCAGCAGCTGTCTAGCGGGTTCGCCTACGAGCAGTACTTC	CASSQQLSSGFAYEQYF
TRBV6-6	13	TRBD1	TRBJ1-1	-	TGTGCCAGCAGTTCTGACAGGGTCACTGAAGCTTTCTTT	CASSSDRVTEAFF
TRBV29-1	14	-	TRBJ2-5	-	TGCAGCGTTGAATACGGGGGCCCCAAGGGGACCCAGTACTTC	CSVEYGGPKGTQYF
TRBV20-1	15	TRBD2	TRBJ2-5	-	TGCAGTGCTACCACCGGGACTAGCGGGCAAGAGACCCAGTACTTC	CSATTGTSGQETQYF
TRBV4-1	18	TRBD2	TRBJ2-7	-	TGCGCCAGCAGCCAGGATACTAGCGGGAGGAACTGGGGCCACGAGCAGTACTTC	CASSQDTSGRNWGHEQYF
TRBV12-3/TRBV12-4	15	TRBD1	TRBJ2-5	many	TGTGCCAGCAGTTTGGGACAGGGGAGAAAGGAGACCCAGTACTTC	CASSLGQGRKETQYF
TRBV20-1	14	-	TRBJ2-3	many	TGCAGTGCCCAGGGGTGGGGCAGCACAGATACGCAGTATTTT	CSAQGWGSTDTQYF
TRBV7-2	15	-	TRBJ2-7	-	TGTGCCAGCAGCCAGGGAGTGTCATTTTACTACGAGCAGTACTTC	CASSQGVSFYYEQYF
TRBV11-2	14	-	TRBJ2-1	few	TGTGCCAGCACCGGGGGCCGCTCCTACAATGAGCAGTTCTTC	CASTGGRSYNEQFF
TRBV12-3/TRBV12-4	12	-	TRBJ1-4	few	TGTGCCAGCACCCCGGTCGGGGGAAAACTGTTTTTT	CASTPVGGKLFF
TRBV2	14	-	TRBJ2-1	few	TGTGCCAGCAGCTACCTAGAATACAATGGGGAGCAGTTCTTC	CASSYLEYNGEQFF
TRBV15	14	-	TRBJ2-5	few	TGTGCCACCAGCGGAATCAGGACATTAGAGACCCAGTACTTC	CATSGIRTLETQYF
TRBV27	16	-	TRBJ1-1	few	TGTGCCAGCAGTTTAACCCCTGGCAGGGTGAACACTGAAGCTTTCTTT	CASSLTPGRVNTEAFF
TRBV2	11	-	TRBJ1-2	few	TGTGCCAGCCAGTGGGGCGATGGCTACACCTTC	CASQWGDGYTF
TRBV6-4	15	TRBD2	TRBJ2-1	-	TGTGCCAGCAGCTTAGCGGGAGACGTCTACAATGAGCAGTTCTTC	CASSLAGDVYNEQFF
TRBV5-1	14	-	TRBJ2-3	-	TGCGCCAGCAGCTTGGTTGGCCTCACAGATACGCAGTATTTT	CASSLVGLTDTQYF
TRBV5-1	16	-	TRBJ1-1	few	TGCGCCAGCAGCCCGTTAAGTGGTCAGGGGAACACTGAAGCTTTCTTT	CASSPLSGQGNTEAFF
TRBV29-1	13	TRBD2	TRBJ2-7	many	TGCAGCGTATATAGCGGGGCTACCTACGAGCAGTACTTC	CSVYSGATYEQYF
TRBV19	14	TRBD2	TRBJ2-1	few	TGTGCCAGTAGGCCGGGACTAGCCAACAATGAGCAGTTCTTC	CASRPGLANNEQFF
TRBV10-1	14	-	TRBJ2-7	-	TGCGCCAGCAGTGAGTCCCGTATCCAGTACGAGCAGTACTTC	CASSESRIQYEQYF
TRBV2	13	TRBD2	TRBJ2-7	-	TGTGCCAGACGACTAGCGGGAGGTTACGAGCAGTACTTC	CARRLAGGYEQYF
TRBV6-5	16	-	TRBJ1-5	few	TGTGCCAGCAGTTACAGTTTTCAGGGAAGCAATCAGCCCCAGCATTTT	CASSYSFQGSNQPQHF
TRBV20-1	13	-	TRBJ2-7	few	TGCAGTGCTAGATCCACTAGCTCCTACGAGCAGTACTTC	CSARSTSSYEQYF
TRBV20-1	14	TRBD1	TRBJ1-4	few	TGCAGTGCTAGAGGCGGGACAGTTAATGAAAAACTGTTTTTT	CSARGGTVNEKLFF
TRBV20-1	14	-	TRBJ2-7	few	TGCAGTGCTAGCCCGCGGGCGGGGCTCTACGAGCAGTACTTC	CSASPRAGLYEQYF
TRBV7-2	14	TRBD2	TRBJ2-1	-	TGTGCCAGCAGCACCCCGACTAGCGGCAATGAGCAGTTCTTC	CASSTPTSGNEQFF
TRBV29-1	14	-	TRBJ2-7	many	TGCAGCGTTGTGGGCGGGCAGGGGTCATACGAGCAGTACTTC	CSVVGGQGSYEQYF
TRBV5-5	15	TRBD2	TRBJ2-5	few	TGTGCCAGCAGCCAAGGACTAGCGGAAATAGAGACCCAGTACTTC	CASSQGLAEIETQYF
TRBV5-1	15	-	TRBJ1-4	few	TGCGCCAGCAGCTCGACCCTGGGCCTAAATGAAAAACTGTTTTTT	CASSSTLGLNEKLFF
TRBV12-5	14	TRBD1	TRBJ2-5	few	TGTGCTAGTGGTTTGGAGGGGGCACGGGGGACCCAGTACTTC	CASGLEGARGTQYF
TRBV4-2	15	-	TRBJ2-5	-	TGTGCCAGCAGCCAAGATTTTGGGGAAGTCGGGACCCAGTACTTC	CASSQDFGEVGTQYF
TRBV5-1	14	TRBD1	TRBJ1-5	many	TGTGCCAGCAGTCCCGGACAGGGCAATCAGCCCCAGCATTTT	CASSPGQGNQPQHF
TRBV4-2	12	TRBD2	TRBJ2-7	few	TGTGCCAGCAGCCCGGGAGGCATGGAGCAGTACTTC	CASSPGGMEQYF
TRBV5-1	18	-	TRBJ2-4	many	TGCGCCAGCAGCTTGCCCGGGACTGGAGGTATAGCCAAAAACATTCAGTACTTC	CASSLPGTGGIAKNIQYF
TRBV4-1	16	TRBD2	TRBJ2-3	few	TGCGCCAGCAGCCAAGATTTAGGAGCGGGAATCGATACGCAGTATTTT	CASSQDLGAGIDTQYF
TRBV6-5	15	-	TRBJ2-3	-	TGTGCCAGCAGTTACTCGACCTCTGCTCCAGATACGCAGTATTTT	CASSYSTSAPDTQYF
TRBV5-1	16	-	TRBJ1-2	-	TGCGCCAGCAGCTCGAATCTACAGGGATCGAGCTTAGGCTACACCTTC	CASSSNLQGSSLGYTF
TRBV3-1	15	-	TRBJ1-6	many	TGTGCCAGCAAAACCGGGCCCGGGGAAAATTCACCCCTCCACTTT	CASKTGPGENSPLHF
TRBV6-1	15	TRBD2	TRBJ2-7	many	TGTGCCAGCAGTACCGCACTAGCGGGGGGCTACGAGCAGTACTTC	CASSTALAGGYEQYF
TRBV29-1	15	-	TRBJ2-1	few	TGCAGCGCCCCAGTTGCTGGGTCGGGGGTCGGTGAGCAGTTCTTC	CSAPVAGSGVGEQFF
TRBV7-2	13	-	TRBJ2-1	-	TGTGCCAGCACCTTATCCGAGGGAGGAGGGCAGTTCTTC	CASTLSEGGGQFF
TRBV13	15	-	TRBJ2-7	-	TGTGCCAGCAGCTTTCCCGGGACACCGACCTACGAGCAGTACTTC	CASSFPGTPTYEQYF
TRBV2	16	TRBD1	TRBJ1-1	many	TGTGCCAGCCCGAATTTAGACAGGGGCGGGAACACTGAAGCTTTCTTT	CASPNLDRGGNTEAFF
TRBV4-2	14	-	TRBJ2-5	many	TGTGCCAGCAGCCAGGCTACTACCCAAGAGACCCAGTACTTC	CASSQATTQETQYF
TRBV11-2	17	-	TRBJ2-1	many	TGTGCCAGCAGCTTAGGCCGGGAGAACCGCAATTTGGATGAGCAGTTCTTC	CASSLGRENRNLDEQFF
TRBV20-1	11	-	TRBJ2-1	few	TGCAGTGCTAGCGACCTACATGAGCAGTTCTTC	CSASDLHEQFF